This is a list of T cell receptor beta chains from one sample in a study of OX40 agonist ivuxolimab in advanced cancers. Using immunoSEQ multiplex PCR, the repertoire was profiled, and TCRdb retains in-frame clones only, with some absent. This table holds 75,000 to 80,000 clones, 81% found once. Material: CD4+ or CD8+ T cells sorted from blood, obtained in a trial of the OX40 agonist ivuxolimab. The receptors were gathered from an adult with an advanced solid tumor such as melanoma, head and neck, liver or kidney cancer. Both conserved end residues are part of each CDR3. A D gene is named only where the DNA matches it firmly. Not all rows give a size; the values are once, few, many and, for expanded clones, a class.

clone_size j_call d_call v_call cdr3_nt cdr3_aa
. TRBJ1-2 . TRBV29-1 TGCAGCGTTCTCTTCGGTTCACCTAACTATGGCTACACCTTC CSVLFGSPNYGYTF
. TRBJ1-4 TRBD1 TRBV30 TGTGCCTGGAGTGTACTTGGACAGGGAGGTGAAAAACTGTTTTTT CAWSVLGQGGEKLFF
. TRBJ2-1 . TRBV10-1 TGCGCCAGCTCTGGTGGGTATGAGCAGTTCTTC CASSGGYEQFF
once TRBJ2-5 . TRBV6-4 TGTGCCAGCAGTCCTTCCTGGAGATCGGGGGAGCAGTACTTC CASSPSWRSGEQYF
. TRBJ1-6 TRBD1 TRBV5-4 TGTGCCAGCAGCTCCGGGACAGGAGGAAATTCACCCCTCCACTTT CASSSGTGGNSPLHF
. TRBJ1-5 . TRBV11-2 TGTGCCAGCAGCTTAGGGAATCAGCCCCAGCATTTT CASSLGNQPQHF
. TRBJ2-1 TRBD2 TRBV30 TGTGCCTGGAGTACTAGCGGGACCTACAATGAGCAGTTCTTC CAWSTSGTYNEQFF
few TRBJ1-1 . TRBV4-1 TGCGCCAGCAGCCAAGTGGGGAACACTGAAGCTTTCTTT CASSQVGNTEAFF
. TRBJ2-2 . TRBV6-5 TGTGCCAGCAGTTTCCTAGCCTATAACACCGGGGAGCTGTTTTTT CASSFLAYNTGELFF
. TRBJ2-3 . TRBV5-1 TGCGCCAGCACAGCGGGTACTAGCACAGATACGCAGTATTTT CASTAGTSTDTQYF
. TRBJ2-2 TRBD1 TRBV7-3 TGTGCCAGCAGCTTACTGGGACAGGGGCTGAGGACCGGGGAGCTGTTTTTT CASSLLGQGLRTGELFF
. TRBJ1-2 TRBD1 TRBV4-1 TGCGCCAGCAGCCAAGATTCGGGGACAGGGGGCTATGGCTACACCTTC CASSQDSGTGGYGYTF
. TRBJ1-4 . TRBV5-1 TGCGCCAGCAGGGGGGATAACGATGAAAAACTGTTTTTT CASRGDNDEKLFF
. TRBJ1-1 . TRBV19 TGTGCCAGTAGCCCCGTCTCTATCACTGAAGCTTTCTTT CASSPVSITEAFF
. TRBJ2-3 . TRBV30 TGTGCCTGGACTAACTCAGGGTTTGGTACGCAGTATTTT CAWTNSGFGTQYF
. TRBJ1-6 . TRBV5-8 TGTGCCAGCAGCCGTAGCAATTCACCCCTCCACTTT CASSRSNSPLHF
few TRBJ2-7 . TRBV11-2 TGTGCCAGCAGCTTTTTTAGGGGGGATACCTACGAGCAGTACTTC CASSFFRGDTYEQYF
. TRBJ1-1 TRBD1 TRBV11-2 TGTGCCAGCAGCTTTGACAGGGACACTGAAGCTTTCTTT CASSFDRDTEAFF
. TRBJ2-2 . TRBV7-4 TGTGCCAGCAGCCTAACGAACACCGGGGAGCTGTTTTTT CASSLTNTGELFF
. TRBJ1-1 TRBD1 TRBV7-2 TGTGCCAGCAGCTTTCAGGACAGGGAGGCCACTGAAGCTTTCTTT CASSFQDREATEAFF
. TRBJ2-1 TRBD1 TRBV4-2 TGTGCCAGCAGCCAAGTACAGGGGGCAGGCAATGAGCAGTTCTTC CASSQVQGAGNEQFF
. TRBJ1-3 TRBD1 TRBV6-5 TGTGCCAGCAGAAAGACAGGGGAAACTGGAAACACCATATATTTT CASRKTGETGNTIYF
. TRBJ1-1 . TRBV7-2 TGTGCCAGCAGCCGTACAGGGCTAGGCAACACTGAAGCTTTCTTT CASSRTGLGNTEAFF
. TRBJ1-5 TRBD1 TRBV7-6 TGTGCCAGCAGCTTAGACCCAGGGGGCGCCCAGCCCCAGCATTTT CASSLDPGGAQPQHF
. TRBJ2-5 TRBD2 TRBV19 TGTGCCAGTAGTATAGTCGCTAGCGGGGGGGATAAGACCCAGTACTTC CASSIVASGGDKTQYF
few TRBJ1-1 . TRBV5-1 TGCGCCAGCAGCCGCGGGGGGTTCACTGAAGCTTTCTTT CASSRGGFTEAFF
. TRBJ2-7 . TRBV5-4 TGTGCCAGCAGCCCCCTCCCGGAGGGCTCCTACGAGCAGTACTTC CASSPLPEGSYEQYF
few TRBJ2-5 . TRBV19 TGTGCCAGTAGTATTCTCCTAAGGGGTCGGGAGACCCAGTACTTC CASSILLRGRETQYF
. TRBJ2-2 . TRBV18 TGTGCCAGCTCACCGACAGGACCGAACACCGGGGAGCTGTTTTTT CASSPTGPNTGELFF
. TRBJ2-7 . TRBV5-1 TGCGCCAGCAGCTTGGCCACGGGACACCTCTACGAGCAGTACTTC CASSLATGHLYEQYF
many TRBJ2-7 TRBD1 TRBV19 TGTGCCAGTAGTATTGGACAGGGGAAACCCTACGAGCAGTACTTC CASSIGQGKPYEQYF
. TRBJ1-2 . TRBV6-5 TGTGCCAGCAGTTACCTCGAGGGGCGCTACGGCTACACCTTC CASSYLEGRYGYTF
. TRBJ2-3 TRBD2 TRBV5-4 TGTGCCAGCAGCTTGGGGACTAGCGGCCGCACAGATACGCAGTATTTT CASSLGTSGRTDTQYF
. TRBJ2-7 . TRBV6-5 TGTGCCAGCAGTTACTCATTGAACAGCCCGACCTACGAGCAGTACTTC CASSYSLNSPTYEQYF
. TRBJ1-2 . TRBV19 TGTGCCAGTAGTATTGGAGGAAAGGACTATGGCTACACCTTC CASSIGGKDYGYTF
few TRBJ1-2 . TRBV5-4 TGTGCCAGCAGCTCAGGGGCAGGGGAGAATGGCTACACCTTC CASSSGAGENGYTF
. TRBJ1-2 . TRBV10-2 TGCGCCAGCAGTGAGTCGTTGGGGGGAATAAATGGCTACACCTTC CASSESLGGINGYTF
. TRBJ2-1 . TRBV7-2 TGTGCCAGCAGCTTGGGGCCCGGAACCTCCAATGAGCAGTTCTTC CASSLGPGTSNEQFF
. TRBJ2-7 . TRBV11-2 TGTGCCAGCAGCTCCCCCCGGGGGTCCTACGAGCAGTACTTC CASSSPRGSYEQYF
. TRBJ2-7 . TRBV11-2 TGTGCCAGCAGCTTCCTGACAGGACCTACCTACGAGCAGTACTTC CASSFLTGPTYEQYF
. TRBJ1-2 . TRBV30 TGTGCCTGGAGTGCGGCAGGCCCATATAACTATGGCTACACCTTC CAWSAAGPYNYGYTF
. TRBJ2-7 . TRBV7-9 TGTGCCAGCAGCTTTGGGACGGTATACTCCTACGAGCAGTACTTC CASSFGTVYSYEQYF
. TRBJ2-2 . TRBV7-9 TGTGCCAGCAGCTTGGGTCCCGGGGGGCTTGACACCGGGGAGCTGTTTTTT CASSLGPGGLDTGELFF
. TRBJ2-7 . TRBV7-8 TGTGCCAGCAGCTTATTTGAATTGTGGGGCGAGCAGTACTTC CASSLFELWGEQYF
. TRBJ1-4 TRBD1 TRBV5-5 TGTGCCAGCAGCTTGGCGACAGGGGGTGATGAAAAACTGTTTTTT CASSLATGGDEKLFF
. TRBJ1-2 . TRBV7-2 TGTGCCAGCAGACCAACCCCCCTGGGGGGCTACACCTTC CASRPTPLGGYTF
. TRBJ1-1 TRBD1 TRBV6-5 TGTGCCAGCAGTTACGGAAGACAGGGGGCTGGCACTGAAGCTTTCTTT CASSYGRQGAGTEAFF
few TRBJ1-5 . TRBV19 TGTGCCAGTAATTGGGGGGGAAATCAGCCCCAGCATTTT CASNWGGNQPQHF
. TRBJ1-4 . TRBV7-9 TGTGCCAGCAGCACGTGGGGGCAGTCTAATGAAAAACTGTTTTTT CASSTWGQSNEKLFF